This T cell receptor (beta chain) stems from a study of blood T cells in healthy people across ages. Alongside a J-beta primer mix, a sample-barcoded 5' primer served in a second PCR lasting roughly 7 to 11 cycles. From the 5' RACE reads, TCRdb called clonotypes with MiXCR, one entry per CDR3 protein. The sample lists about 570,000 distinct CDR3 sequences; 25% to 30% were seen once. The origin of this receptor is a woman in her sixties or seventies in good health. The sequenced sample was blood.

CDR3 amino acids: CASILYETQYF. Here the CDR3 DNA reads TGTGCCAGCATTCTCTATGAGACCCAGTACTTC. The chain recombines TRBV12-3 or TRBV12-4 with TRBJ2-5; D is ambiguous. V shed 7 bases and J shed 5 bases, with 8 bases lying between them. This CDR3 region has 11 residues.